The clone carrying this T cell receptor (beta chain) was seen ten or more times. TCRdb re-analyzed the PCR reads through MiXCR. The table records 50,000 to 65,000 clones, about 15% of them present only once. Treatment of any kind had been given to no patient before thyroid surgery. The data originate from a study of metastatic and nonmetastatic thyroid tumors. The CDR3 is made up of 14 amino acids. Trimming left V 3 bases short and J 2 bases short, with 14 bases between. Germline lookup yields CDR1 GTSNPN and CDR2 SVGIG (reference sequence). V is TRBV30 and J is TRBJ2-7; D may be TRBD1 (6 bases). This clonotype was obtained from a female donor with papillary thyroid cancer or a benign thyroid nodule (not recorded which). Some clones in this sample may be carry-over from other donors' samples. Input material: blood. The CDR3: CAWSAGTLTYEQYF. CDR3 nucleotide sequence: TGTGCCTGGAGCGCCGGGACACTCACCTACGAGCAGTACTTC.